This TCR beta chain was obtained from a study of blood T cell repertoires in COVID-19. About the study: T cells, B-cell-depleted T cells, or PBMCs supplied cDNA or gDNA.

Using immunoSEQ multiplex PCR, the repertoire was profiled, and TCRdb retains in-frame clones only, with some absent. The repertoire holds about 51,000 clones, with around 90% as singletons. This clonotype was sampled from a man in his fifties with active COVID-19. Specimen: peripheral blood.

The CDR3 DNA follows: TGTGCCAGTAGTATGGGCCTAGCGGGAGTTCATGAGCAGTTCTTC. Translation: CASSMGLAGVHEQFF. This chain uses TRBV19 with TRBJ2-1; 10 bases match TRBD2. V gave up 3 bases and J gave up 8 bases; unmatched junction bases: 7. Germline CDR1 is LNHDA and CDR2 is SQIVND (reference sequence). CDR3 size: 15 residues.